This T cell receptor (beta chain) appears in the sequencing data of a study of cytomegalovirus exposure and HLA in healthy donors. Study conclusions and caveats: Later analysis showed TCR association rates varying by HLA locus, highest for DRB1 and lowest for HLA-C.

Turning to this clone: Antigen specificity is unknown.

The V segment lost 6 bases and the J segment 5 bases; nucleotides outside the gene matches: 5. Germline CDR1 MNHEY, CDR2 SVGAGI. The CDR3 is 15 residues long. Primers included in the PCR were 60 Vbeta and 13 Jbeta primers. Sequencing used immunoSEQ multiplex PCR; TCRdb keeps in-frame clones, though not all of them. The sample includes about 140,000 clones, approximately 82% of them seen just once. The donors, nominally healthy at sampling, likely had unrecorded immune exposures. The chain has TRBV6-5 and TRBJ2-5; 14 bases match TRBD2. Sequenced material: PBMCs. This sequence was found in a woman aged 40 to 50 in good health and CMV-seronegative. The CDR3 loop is CASSGGLAGVETQYF. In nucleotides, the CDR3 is TGTGCCAGCAGCGGGGGACTAGCGGGAGTGGAGACCCAGTACTTC.